The T cell receptor beta chain under discussion was sequenced for a study of identical twins. TCRdb ran MiXCR on the 5' RACE reads and lists one entry per CDR3 protein. The data show about 490,000 distinct CDR3 sequences, 12% to 15% seen once. This clonotype was picked up a small number of times. V lost 6 bases to trimming and J lost 5 bases, with 19 bases between them. The CDR3 contains 16 residues. These records were also assigned to another study, of yellow fever vaccine responses in identical twins.

Material: CD4+ T cells sorted from blood. The TCR comes from a young woman in good health. The rearrangement uses TRBV12-3 or TRBV12-4 and TRBJ2-2; tentatively, D is TRBD1 (6 bases). Written as DNA, the CDR3 is TGTGCCAGCAGCCGAACACAGGGAATGGGGACCGGGGAGCTGTTTTTT. Its translation is CASSRTQGMGTGELFF.